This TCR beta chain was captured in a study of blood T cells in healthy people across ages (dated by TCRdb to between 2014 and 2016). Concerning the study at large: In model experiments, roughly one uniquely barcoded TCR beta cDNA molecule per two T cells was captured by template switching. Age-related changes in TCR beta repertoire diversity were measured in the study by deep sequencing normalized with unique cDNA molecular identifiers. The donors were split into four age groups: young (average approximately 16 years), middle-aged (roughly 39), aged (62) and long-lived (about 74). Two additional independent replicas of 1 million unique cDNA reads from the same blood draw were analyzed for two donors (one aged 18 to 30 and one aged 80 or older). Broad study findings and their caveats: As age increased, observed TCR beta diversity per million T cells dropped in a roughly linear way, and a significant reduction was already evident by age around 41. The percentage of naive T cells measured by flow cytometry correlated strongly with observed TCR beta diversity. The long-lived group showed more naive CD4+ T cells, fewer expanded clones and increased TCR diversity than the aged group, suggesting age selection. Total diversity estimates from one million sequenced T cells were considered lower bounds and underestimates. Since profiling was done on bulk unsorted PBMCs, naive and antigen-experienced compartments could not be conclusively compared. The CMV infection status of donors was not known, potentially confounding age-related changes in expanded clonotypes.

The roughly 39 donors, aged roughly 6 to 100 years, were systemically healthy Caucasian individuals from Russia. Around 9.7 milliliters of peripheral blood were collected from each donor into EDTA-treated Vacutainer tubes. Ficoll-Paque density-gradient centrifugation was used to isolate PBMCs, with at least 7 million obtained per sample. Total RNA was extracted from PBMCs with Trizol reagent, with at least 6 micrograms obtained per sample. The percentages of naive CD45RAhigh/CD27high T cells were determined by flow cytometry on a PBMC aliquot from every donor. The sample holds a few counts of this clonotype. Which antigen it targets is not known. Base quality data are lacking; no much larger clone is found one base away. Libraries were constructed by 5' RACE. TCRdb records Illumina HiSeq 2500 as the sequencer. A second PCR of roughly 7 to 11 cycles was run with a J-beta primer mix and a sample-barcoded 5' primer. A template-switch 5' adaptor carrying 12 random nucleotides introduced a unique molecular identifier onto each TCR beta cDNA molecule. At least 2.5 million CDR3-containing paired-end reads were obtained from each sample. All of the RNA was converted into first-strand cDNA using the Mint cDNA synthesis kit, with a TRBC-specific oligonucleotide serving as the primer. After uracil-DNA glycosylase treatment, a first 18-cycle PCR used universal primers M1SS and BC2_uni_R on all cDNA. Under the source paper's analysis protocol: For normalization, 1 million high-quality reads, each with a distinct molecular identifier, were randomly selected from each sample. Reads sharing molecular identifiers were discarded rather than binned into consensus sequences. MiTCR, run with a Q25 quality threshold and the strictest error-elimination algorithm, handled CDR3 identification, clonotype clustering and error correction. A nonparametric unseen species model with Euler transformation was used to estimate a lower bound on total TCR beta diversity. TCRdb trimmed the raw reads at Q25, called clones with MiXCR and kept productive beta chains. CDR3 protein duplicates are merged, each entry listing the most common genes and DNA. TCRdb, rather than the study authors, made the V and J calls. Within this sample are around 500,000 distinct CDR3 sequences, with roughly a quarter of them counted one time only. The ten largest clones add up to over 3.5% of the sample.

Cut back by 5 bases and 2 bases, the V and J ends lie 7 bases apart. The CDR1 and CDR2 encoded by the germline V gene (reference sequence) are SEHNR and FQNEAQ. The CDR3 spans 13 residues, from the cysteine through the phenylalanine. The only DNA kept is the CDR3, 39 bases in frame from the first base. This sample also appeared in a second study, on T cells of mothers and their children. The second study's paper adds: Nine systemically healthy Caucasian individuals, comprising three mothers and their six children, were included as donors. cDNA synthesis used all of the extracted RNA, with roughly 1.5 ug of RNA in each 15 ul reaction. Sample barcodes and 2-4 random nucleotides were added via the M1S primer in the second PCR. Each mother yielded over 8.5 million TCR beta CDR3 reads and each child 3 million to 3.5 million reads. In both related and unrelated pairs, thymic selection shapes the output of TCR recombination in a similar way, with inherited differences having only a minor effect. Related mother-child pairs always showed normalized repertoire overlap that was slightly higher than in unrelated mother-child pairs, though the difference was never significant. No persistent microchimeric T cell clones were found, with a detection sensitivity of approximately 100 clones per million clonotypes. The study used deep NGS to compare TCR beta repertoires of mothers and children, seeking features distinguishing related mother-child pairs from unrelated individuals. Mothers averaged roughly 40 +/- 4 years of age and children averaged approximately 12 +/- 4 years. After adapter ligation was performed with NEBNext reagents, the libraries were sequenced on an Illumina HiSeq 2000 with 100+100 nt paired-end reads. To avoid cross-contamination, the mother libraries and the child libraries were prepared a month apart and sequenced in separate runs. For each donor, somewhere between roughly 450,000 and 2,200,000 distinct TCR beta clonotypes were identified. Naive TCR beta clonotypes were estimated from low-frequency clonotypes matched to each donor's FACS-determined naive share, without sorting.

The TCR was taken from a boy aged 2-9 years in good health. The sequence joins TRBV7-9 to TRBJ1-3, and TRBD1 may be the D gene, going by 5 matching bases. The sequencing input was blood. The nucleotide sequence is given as TGTGCCAGCAGCCGAGGGGCTGGAAACACCATATATTTT. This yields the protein CASSRGAGNTIYF.